Following are 8 T cell receptor beta chains from one sample sequenced in a study of T cell repertoires in cytomegalovirus infection. One entry per CDR3 protein results from TCRdb running MiXCR on the reads. The sample has almost 550,000 distinct CDR3 sequences, about 17% seen once. The sequencing input was CD8+ T cells from PBMCs. Receptor source: a human donor in good health (CMV status not recorded). Some clones in this sample may be carry-over from other donors' samples.

This chain links TRBV5-1 with TRBJ2-5, with 9 nucleotides matching TRBD1. Unmatched junction bases numbered 6, after V lost 4 bases and J lost 5 bases. CDR1 and CDR2 from the germline V gene are SGHRS and YFSETQ. The CDR3 is made up of 14 amino acids. CDR3 region: CASSPTGGWETQYF. The CDR3 bases are TGCGCCAGCAGCCCCACAGGGGGCTGGGAGACCCAGTACTTC.

V and J are TRBV5-5 and TRBJ2-2, with 8 bases lining up with TRBD2. The germline gives CDR1 SGHKS, CDR2 YYEKEE (reference sequence). This CDR3 spans 18 amino acids. Trimming took 2 bases from V and 2 from J; bases not matched to a gene: 11. In DNA, the CDR3 is TGTGCCAGCAGCTTAAAAGGAACGGGAGGGCCTAACACCGGGGAGCTGTTTTTT. It encodes CASSLKGTGGPNTGELFF.

DNA for the CDR3: TGTGCCAGCAGGAAGGACACACTGGATAATTCACCCCTCCACTTT. Its protein is CASRKDTLDNSPLHF. V is TRBV6-4 and J is TRBJ1-6, with D maybe TRBD1 (5 bases). V gave up 6 bases and J gave up 5 bases, with 14 bases separating them. The CDR3 loop spans 15 amino acids. Germline loops: CDR1 MRHNA, CDR2 SNTAGT.

This clonotype was seen more than once but under ten times. The chain uses TRBV4-1 and TRBJ1-1; D remains ambiguous. The CDR3 runs to 13 residues. CDR1 and CDR2 from the germline V gene are MGHRA and YSYEKL. The V end lost 1 base, the J end lost 6 bases, and 9 bases lay between the germline ends. The CDR3 nucleotides are TGCGCCAGCAGCCAAGGCTTGGGCTCTGAAGCTTTCTTT. Translated, it gives CASSQGLGSEAFF.

At least ten counts were recorded for this clonotype. This chain links TRBV6-5 with TRBJ2-1; 9 bases match TRBD2. Germline loops: CDR1 MNHEY, CDR2 SVGAGI. V lost 4 bases and J lost 15; bases outside the gene matches: 25. CDR3 length equals 18 residues. CDR3: CASSWKTFTGEAGGLLFF. The CDR3, as DNA: TGTGCCAGCAGTTGGAAAACGTTCACGGGAGAAGCGGGAGGACTCCTGTTCTTC.

There are a few counts of this clonotype. The genes are TRBV7-3 and TRBJ2-2, with 10 positions matching TRBD1. The CDR3 spans 18 residues. Germline CDR1 SGHTA, CDR2 FQGTGA. J lost 8 bases, V lost 4 bases, and 16 bases had no gene match. The CDR3 DNA reads as TGTGCCAGCAGCTCGACCTTCTCAGGGACAGGGGATCGGGGGGAGCTGTTTTTT. Its translation: CASSSTFSGTGDRGELFF.

The rearrangement uses TRBV6-1 and TRBJ1-1, with 7 bases that match TRBD1. Trimming took 4 bases from V and 4 from J; bases not matched to a gene: 3. This CDR3 comprises 13 residues. Germline CDR1 is MNHNS and CDR2 is SASEGT. DNA for the CDR3: TGTGCCAGCAGTGGCAGGGGGATCACTGAAGCTTTCTTT. It yields the protein CASSGRGITEAFF.

This clonotype was observed a few times. The CDR3 DNA follows: TGCAGTGCTAGGGACAGAGGGGGGTCCTACGAGCAGTACTTC. Translated, it gives CSARDRGGSYEQYF. V is TRBV20-1 and J is TRBJ2-7, with D perhaps assigned TRBD1 or TRBD2 (6 bases each). The CDR3 covers 14 residues. The germline V gene has CDR1 DFQATT and CDR2 SNEGSKA (reference sequence). V was cut by 3 bases and J by 1 base, with 13 bases left in between.